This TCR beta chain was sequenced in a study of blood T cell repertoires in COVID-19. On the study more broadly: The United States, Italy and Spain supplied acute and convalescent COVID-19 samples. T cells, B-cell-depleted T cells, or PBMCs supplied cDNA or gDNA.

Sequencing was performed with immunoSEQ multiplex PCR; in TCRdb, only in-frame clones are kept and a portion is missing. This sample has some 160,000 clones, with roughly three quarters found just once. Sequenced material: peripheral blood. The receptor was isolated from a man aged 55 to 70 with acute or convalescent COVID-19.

CDR3 sequence: CASRYSGSYNEQFF. CDR3 nucleotides: TGTGCCAGCAGGTATAGCGGGAGCTACAATGAGCAGTTCTTC. The chain recombines TRBV7-3 with TRBJ2-1, with 9 bases fitting TRBD2. The CDR3 is made up of 14 amino acids. Per the germline V gene, CDR1 is SGHTA and CDR2 is FQGTGA. Trimming took 6 bases from V and 3 from J; bases not matched to a gene: 3.